This TCR beta chain was found in a study of T cell responses to AZD1222 COVID-19 vaccine. General study results and limits: Spike-specific TCR breadth and depth were elevated following two AZD1222 doses.

Turning to this clone: Its antigen is as yet unknown.

This CDR3 region has 14 residues. Germline CDR1 MGHRA, CDR2 YSYEKL. The V segment lost 4 bases and the J segment 2 bases; nucleotides outside the gene matches: 3. The assay was immunoSEQ multiplex PCR, and TCRdb's table has in-frame clones only and misses some. The sample yields 140,000 to 150,000 clones, roughly 92% seen once. Source: peripheral blood, taken on day 0 of AZD1222 vaccination. The chain joins TRBV4-1 to TRBJ2-5, with 8 bases aligning to TRBD1. The source is an adult in good health. In DNA, the CDR3 is TGCGCCAGCAGCCCCAGGGGGCCGCAAGAGACCCAGTACTTC. Protein sequence: CASSPRGPQETQYF.